Below, 29 T cell receptor beta chains from the same sample are listed, as sequenced in a study of T cell responses to AZD1222 COVID-19 vaccine. Data came from immunoSEQ multiplex PCR; TCRdb stores just in-frame clones and leaves some out. This sample has roughly 80,000 clones; 90% occur once, and the top ten carry about 3.1%. This specimen consisted of peripheral blood, obtained 28 days after the second AZD1222 dose. The source of these receptors is an adult who received the AZD1222 COVID-19 vaccine.

This clone was observed a single time. The chain links TRBV7-9 to TRBJ1-1, with D unresolved. Germline assignment: CDR1 SEHNR and CDR2 FQNEAQ (reference sequence). The V gene lost 4 bases and the J gene lost 4 bases, with 10 bases spanning the gap. The CDR3 totals 13 residues. The CDR3, as DNA: TGTGCCAGCAGCTCAATGGGTGGCACTGAAGCTTTCTTT. Residues: CASSSMGGTEAFF.

The chain carries TRBV5-6 and TRBJ2-5; TRBD1 might be the D (6 bases). Germline V CDR1 and CDR2: SGHDT, YYEEEE. With 4 bases removed from V and 3 bases from J, the gap between germline ends came to 10 bases. There are 13 residues in the CDR3. The CDR3 loop reads CASSHRTEETQYF. The CDR3 bases are TGTGCCAGCAGCCACAGGACAGAAGAGACCCAGTACTTC.

The chain links TRBV6-5 to TRBJ1-4; the D gene is possibly TRBD1 (6 bases). V lost 7 bases, J lost 7 bases, and 19 bases lay in between. CDR1 MNHEY and CDR2 SVGAGI come from the germline V gene. CDR3 length: 15 residues. The CDR3 loop reads CASTKSTGISEKLFF. The CDR3 DNA reads TGTGCCAGCACCAAAAGTACAGGGATTTCTGAAAAACTGTTTTTT.

The chain uses TRBV6-5 and TRBJ2-4; weak D call: TRBD2 (6 bases). CDR3 length equals 12 residues. Germline V gene data show CDR1 as MNHEY and CDR2 as SVGAGI. V dropped 7 bases and J dropped 5 bases, with 9 bases sitting between them. In DNA, the CDR3 is TGTGCCAGCAAGGCGGGACAAAACATTCAGTACTTC. Translated: CASKAGQNIQYF.

DNA for the CDR3: TGTGCCACCAGCAGGGGTCTTAGCACAGATACGCAGTATTTT. It yields the protein CATSRGLSTDTQYF. The chain is built from TRBV24-1 and TRBJ2-3, with a tentative D call TRBD1 (6 bases). Germline V gene lookup returns CDR1 KGHDR and CDR2 SFDVKD. Trimming took 7 bases from V and 0 from J, leaving 10 bases between them. This CDR3 region has 14 residues.

The J gene is TRBJ2-1, the V gene TRBV27, with no clear D. Germline loops: CDR1 MNHEY, CDR2 SMNVEV (reference sequence). This CDR3 comprises 12 residues. V gave up 4 bases and J gave up 7 bases, with 8 bases separating them. CDR3 in DNA: TGTGCCAGCAGTTCGCTAGGGAATGAGCAGTTCTTC. The encoded protein is CASSSLGNEQFF.

This clone was observed a single time. The V and J genes are TRBV2 and TRBJ1-2; 7 bases line up with TRBD1. The CDR3 loop spans 13 amino acids. Trimming took 11 bases from V and 7 from J; bases not matched to a gene: 13. Germline V gene data show CDR1 as SNHLY and CDR2 as FYNNEI. The CDR3 loop reads CAGNLQGLLGYTF. CDR3 nucleotides: TGTGCCGGAAATCTACAGGGGCTGCTTGGCTACACCTTC. Full variable domain (outside the CDR3, taken from reference TRBV2 and TRBJ1-2): EPEVTQTPSHQVTQMGQEVILRCVPISNHLYFYWYRQILGQKVEFLVSFYNNEISEKSEIFDDQFSVERPDGSNFTLKIRSTKLEDSAMYFCAGNLQGLLGYTFGSGTRLTVV.

The V and J genes are TRBV11-2 and TRBJ1-1; D might be TRBD1 (6 bases). CDR3 length: 15 amino acids. CDR1 and CDR2 from the germline V gene are SGHAT and FQNNGV. Trimming removed 3 bases from V and 6 bases from J, with 17 bases in between. The DNA for the CDR3 is TGTGCCAGCAGCTTGGGGGCGGGACCCCAATCTGAAGCTTTCTTT. Amino acid sequence: CASSLGAGPQSEAFF.

The chain joins TRBV2 to TRBJ1-3; no clear D gene. The V gene's germline CDR1 is SNHLY and CDR2 FYNNEI. V was shortened by 7 bases and J by 4 bases, with 8 bases between the two germline ends. The CDR3 is made up of 12 amino acids. The CDR3 loop reads CASISYGNTIYF. The CDR3 nucleotides are TGTGCCAGCATCAGTTACGGAAACACCATATATTTT. Filled out from reference TRBV2 and TRBJ1-3, the complete variable domain reads EPEVTQTPSHQVTQMGQEVILRCVPISNHLYFYWYRQILGQKVEFLVSFYNNEISEKSEIFDDQFSVERPDGSNFTLKIRSTKLEDSAMYFCASISYGNTIYFGEGSWLTVV.

The chain joins TRBV4-2 to TRBJ1-6; D is perhaps TRBD1 (5 bases). The V end lost 4 bases, the J end lost 8 bases, and 18 bases lay between the germline ends. Germline CDR1 and CDR2: LGHNA and YNFKEQ. CDR3 length: 16 amino acids. CDR3 nucleotides: TGTGCCAGCAGCCCCCACGCCGGGGACCCTGATTCACCCCTCCACTTT. It encodes CASSPHAGDPDSPLHF.

The chain recombines TRBV19 with TRBJ1-5; D is perhaps TRBD1 (6 bases). Trimming pared 7 bases from V and 4 bases from J, leaving 17 bases between. The CDR3 totals 15 residues. From germline, CDR1 is LNHDA and CDR2 SQIVND (reference sequence). Written as DNA, the CDR3 is TGTGCCAGTACCGTACAGGGCGAACGGAATCAGCCCCAGCATTTT. Translation: CASTVQGERNQPQHF.

The chain links TRBV11-2 to TRBJ2-1, with TRBD2 matching 13 bases. Germline trimming cut 2 bases from V and 7 bases from J; bases unmatched to any gene: 2. Germline values: CDR1 SGHAT, CDR2 FQNNGV. The CDR3 has 15 residues. CDR3 DNA sequence: TGTGCCAGCAGCTTACTGACTAGCGGGAGGAATGAGCAGTTCTTC. Its translation: CASSLLTSGRNEQFF.

In this sample, this clone turned up a few times. This chain joins TRBV7-3 and TRBJ2-5; perhaps TRBD1 as D (5 bases). The CDR3 is 13 amino acids. Trimming took off 3 bases at V and 2 bases at J, with 7 bases between the two ends. Germline CDR1 and CDR2: SGHTA and FQGTGA. This CDR3 reads CASSFQGQETQYF. The CDR3 DNA reads as TGTGCCAGCAGCTTCCAGGGACAAGAGACCCAGTACTTC.

V is TRBV6-6 and J is TRBJ1-1, with TRBD1 as a possible D gene (5 bases). There are 15 residues in the CDR3. Germline V gene lookup returns CDR1 MNHNY and CDR2 SVGAGI (reference sequence). Trimming stripped 0 bases from V and 1 base from J, with 9 bases between. The CDR3 spells CASSYSRGRNTEAFF. The CDR3 nucleotides are TGTGCCAGCAGTTACTCGAGGGGACGGAACACTGAAGCTTTCTTT.

The rearrangement joins TRBV5-1 to TRBJ2-2; 9 nucleotides match TRBD1. Germline values: CDR1 SGHRS, CDR2 YFSETQ. CDR3 length: 14 residues. The junction had 5 bases not matched to a gene; V was cut back by 4 bases and J by 7 bases. For the CDR3, the DNA is TGCGCCAGCAGCGACGGGACAGGGATCGGGGAGCTGTTTTTT. Protein product: CASSDGTGIGELFF.

The chain has TRBV2 and TRBJ2-7; 9 bases agree with TRBD2. This CDR3 region has 15 residues. V gave up 6 bases and J gave up 4 bases; unmatched junction bases: 10. CDR1 SNHLY and CDR2 FYNNEI come from the germline V gene. CDR3 nucleotides: TGTGCCAGCAGGCGGGCTAGCGGGGCGATTTACGAGCAGTACTTC. Translation gives CASRRASGAIYEQYF. Using reference TRBV2 and TRBJ2-7 for the parts outside the CDR3, the full variable domain is EPEVTQTPSHQVTQMGQEVILRCVPISNHLYFYWYRQILGQKVEFLVSFYNNEISEKSEIFDDQFSVERPDGSNFTLKIRSTKLEDSAMYFCASRRASGAIYEQYFGPGTRLTVT.

This rearrangement joins TRBV7-2 to TRBJ1-2; tentative D call: TRBD1 (6 bases). The CDR3 is 15 residues long. Germline loops: CDR1 SGHTA, CDR2 FQGNSA. The V gene lost 0 bases and the J gene lost 2 bases, with 10 bases spanning the gap. The CDR3 sequence: CASSLAPGGNYGYTF. As DNA, the CDR3 is TGTGCCAGCAGCTTAGCGCCTGGGGGCAACTATGGCTACACCTTC.

V usage is TRBV6-5 and J usage is TRBJ2-2; D tentatively fits TRBD1 or TRBD2 (6 bases each). The germline V gene encodes CDR1 MNHEY and CDR2 SVGAGI. The CDR3 is 14 amino acids. Trimming cost V 6 bases and J 5 bases, with 13 bases left between them. The CDR3 sequence is CASRRGERTGELFF. The CDR3, as DNA: TGTGCCAGCAGAAGGGGGGAACGGACCGGGGAGCTGTTTTTT.

J is TRBJ2-5 and V is TRBV11-3; no definite D call. Trimming pared 3 bases from V and 4 bases from J, leaving 3 bases between. CDR1 SGHNT and CDR2 YENEEA come from the germline V gene. The CDR3 runs to 11 residues. The CDR3 is CASSLGETQYF. The CDR3 coding sequence is TGTGCCAGCAGCTTGGGAGAGACCCAGTACTTC.

The genes are TRBV9 and TRBJ1-4, with D maybe TRBD1 (5 bases). The V end was cut by 0 bases, the J end by 6 bases, with 9 bases between. The V gene's germline CDR1 is SGDLS and CDR2 YYNGEE. This CDR3 is built from 14 residues. The CDR3, as DNA: TGTGCCAGCAGCGTAGGTGAGGGGTATGAAAAACTGTTTTTT. It translates to CASSVGEGYEKLFF.

The CDR3 spells CASSEWGGIGLFF. DNA for the CDR3: TGTGCCAGCAGTGAATGGGGGGGGATAGGACTGTTTTTT. The gene calls are TRBV25-1 and TRBJ1-4; D is perhaps TRBD1 (5 bases). CDR1 MGHDK and CDR2 SYGVNS come from the germline V gene. V lost 1 base, J lost 13 bases, and 13 bases lay in between. This CDR3 region has 13 residues.

The chain couples TRBV7-9 to TRBJ2-5, with no clear D. Germline loops: CDR1 SEHNR, CDR2 FQNEAQ (reference sequence). The V end was cut by 2 bases, the J end by 5 bases, with 6 bases between. This CDR3 comprises 12 residues. The CDR3 DNA follows: TGTGCCAGCAGCTTATATGGGGAGACCCAGTACTTC. Its protein is CASSLYGETQYF.

This clone was counted a single time. The rearrangement uses TRBV10-3 and TRBJ2-3; D is perhaps TRBD1 or TRBD2 (5 bases each). Deletions cut 7 bases from V and 1 base from J, with 9 bases between. Germline loops: CDR1 ENHRY, CDR2 SYGVKD. The CDR3 totals 13 residues. Here the CDR3 reads CAITGRRTDTQYF. The CDR3 DNA sequence: TGTGCCATCACGGGACGCCGCACAGATACGCAGTATTTT.

The chain combines TRBV27 with TRBJ2-7; tentatively, D is TRBD2 (7 bases). There are 15 residues in the CDR3. Trimming pared 4 bases from V and 3 bases from J, leaving 16 bases between. Germline V CDR1 and CDR2: MNHEY, SMNVEV (reference sequence). DNA for the CDR3: TGTGCCAGCAGTTCGGGGGGCTTACAGGGCTACGAGCAGTACTTC. Protein sequence: CASSSGGLQGYEQYF.

V usage is TRBV7-2 and J usage is TRBJ2-1; the D is unclear. This CDR3 is 12 amino acids long. From germline, CDR1 is SGHTA and CDR2 FQGNSA. Deletions cut 2 bases from V and 7 bases from J, with 6 bases between. The CDR3: CASSLITNEQFF. The CDR3, as DNA: TGTGCCAGCAGCTTAATCACTAATGAGCAGTTCTTC. The full variable domain, rest sourced from reference TRBV7-2 and TRBJ2-1, is GAGVSQSPSNKVTEKGKDVELRCDPISGHTALYWYRQSLGQGLEFLIYFQGNSAPDKSGLPSDRFSAERTGGSVSTLTIQRTQQEDSAVYLCASSLITNEQFFGPGTRLTVL.

V gene TRBV19 combines with J gene TRBJ2-7; the match to TRBD2 covers 14 bases. The length of the CDR3 is 15 residues. Germline V gene data show CDR1 as LNHDA and CDR2 as SQIVND (reference sequence). J gave up 5 bases and V 6 bases, and 6 bases lay outside the gene matches. The CDR3 sequence: CASRPGLAGVNEQYF. The CDR3 nucleotides read TGTGCCAGTAGACCGGGACTAGCGGGGGTAAACGAGCAGTACTTC. The full variable domain, rest sourced from reference TRBV19 and TRBJ2-7, is DGGITQSPKYLFRKEGQNVTLSCEQNLNHDAMYWYRQDPGQGLRLIYYSQIVNDFQKGDIAEGYSVSREKKESFPLTVTSAQKNPTAFYLCASRPGLAGVNEQYFGPGTRLTVT.

The rearrangement uses TRBV2 and TRBJ2-2; perhaps TRBD2 as D (6 bases). The V end lost 4 bases, the J end lost 5 bases, and 14 bases lay between the germline ends. There are 15 residues in the CDR3. Germline V gene data show CDR1 as SNHLY and CDR2 as FYNNEI. The DNA of the CDR3 is TGTGCCAGCAGTGGGGGGGTAGACGGAACCGGGGAGCTGTTTTTT. This codes for CASSGGVDGTGELFF. Full variable domain (rest looked up from reference TRBV2 and TRBJ2-2): EPEVTQTPSHQVTQMGQEVILRCVPISNHLYFYWYRQILGQKVEFLVSFYNNEISEKSEIFDDQFSVERPDGSNFTLKIRSTKLEDSAMYFCASSGGVDGTGELFFGEGSRLTVL.

The chain's CDR3 is CASSQAKHGTANTGELFF. As DNA, the CDR3 is TGCGCCAGCAGCCAAGCAAAGCACGGGACAGCCAACACCGGGGAGCTGTTTTTT. The chain joins TRBV4-3 to TRBJ2-2; 7 bases fit TRBD1. Per the germline V gene, CDR1 is LGHNA and CDR2 is YSLEER. This CDR3 is 18 amino acids long. The ends lost 1 base at V and 2 bases at J; junction bases unmatched: 10.

The sample holds a few counts of this clone. The chain uses TRBV28 and TRBJ1-2; the match to TRBD1 covers 10 bases. The CDR3 length is 13 residues. V shed 6 bases, J shed 7 bases, and the junction held 5 bases outside the gene matches. Per germline, CDR1 MDHEN and CDR2 SYDVKM. The CDR3: CASRQDRGLGYTF. The DNA for the CDR3 is TGTGCCAGCAGGCAAGACAGGGGGCTTGGCTACACCTTC.